The present TCR beta chain was sequenced within a study of identical twins. Study-wide findings and caveats: Sequences that were out-of-frame, alpha and twin-shared displayed an excess of low generation probability.

CDR1 and CDR2 from the germline V gene are LGHNA and YNFKEQ. The CDR3 covers 12 residues. Trimming took 0 bases from V and 14 from J; bases not matched to a gene: 2. Each CDR3 protein is one row after TCRdb ran MiXCR on the 5' RACE reads. There are under 900,000 distinct CDR3 sequences in the sample; 15% to 20% occur only once, and around 13% lies in the top ten. This clonotype was picked up a small number of times. Its cognate antigen is unknown. The sample also formed part of further work on T cells expressing NK-cell markers. That source adds: The study found dominant NKG2C+ clonotypes at roughly 1.0-7.0% of CD8+ T cells in roughly six donors.

This TCR derives from a woman aged 18-29 years in good health. Material: PBMCs. J is TRBJ2-1 and V is TRBV4-2; 9 bases agree with TRBD2. The CDR3 loop reads CASSQEGGREFF. The CDR3 DNA sequence: TGTGCCAGCAGCCAAGAAGGCGGGAGGGAGTTCTTC.